This TCR beta chain was sequenced for a study of cytomegalovirus exposure and HLA in healthy donors. Regarding the study as a whole: CMV antigen specificity was confirmed in vitro for three CMV-associated chains. Information on immune exposure was restricted to one variable (CMV serostatus). The study listed approximately 160 cytomegalovirus-associated TCR beta chains.

Healthy bone marrow donors made up the donor group. This clone has a single count. What it binds is unknown. Germline and junction disagree at one end, which may indicate a read error. Primers for the PCR totalled 60 Vbeta and 13 Jbeta. Sequenced by immunoSEQ multiplex PCR; TCRdb stores in-frame clones only, minus some. The sample consists of some 120,000 clones, 75% to 85% of them appearing once. The sequencing sample was made of PBMCs. The TCR comes from a man under 40 in good health and CMV-seropositive.

CDR3 loop: CASSESGANGLTF. The CDR3 DNA follows: TGCGCCAGCAGTGAGTCTGGGGCCAACGGCCTGACTTTC. The V and J genes are TRBV10-2 and TRBJ2-6; tentative D call: TRBD1 (5 bases). The CDR3 contains 13 residues. The germline gives CDR1 WSHSY, CDR2 SAAADI.